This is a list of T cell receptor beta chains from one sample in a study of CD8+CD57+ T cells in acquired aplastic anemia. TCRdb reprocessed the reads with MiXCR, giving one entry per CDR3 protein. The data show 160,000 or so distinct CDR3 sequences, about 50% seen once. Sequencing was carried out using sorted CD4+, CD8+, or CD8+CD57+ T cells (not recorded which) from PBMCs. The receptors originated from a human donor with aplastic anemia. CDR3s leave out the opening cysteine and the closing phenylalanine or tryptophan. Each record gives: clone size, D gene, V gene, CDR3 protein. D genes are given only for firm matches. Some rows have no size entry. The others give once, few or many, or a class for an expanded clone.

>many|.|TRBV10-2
ASSDTGAYEQY
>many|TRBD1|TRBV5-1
ASSPTTGSAYGYI
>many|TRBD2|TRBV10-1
ASSESVSGGNEQF
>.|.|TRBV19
ASSIFMTSNEKLF
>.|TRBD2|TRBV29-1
SVDAGGPQF
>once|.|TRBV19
ASRRTVSNQPQH
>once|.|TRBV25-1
ASTESTERGYEAF
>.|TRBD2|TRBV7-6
ASSLATGLAGVDEQF
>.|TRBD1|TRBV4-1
ASSPLGQGYEQY
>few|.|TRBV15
ATSREAGPYEQY
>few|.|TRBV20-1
SAVVAGLLETQY
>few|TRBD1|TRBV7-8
ASSPDRVVDTQY
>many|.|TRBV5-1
ASRQTLQGKFRTDTQY
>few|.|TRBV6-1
ASSHRQYATNEKLF
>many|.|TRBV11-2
ASSLDIGVSWEQY
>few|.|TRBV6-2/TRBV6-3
ASSRTGSYDYNEQF
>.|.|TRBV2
ASSDTSITDTQY
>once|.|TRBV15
ATSRDLKNTEAF
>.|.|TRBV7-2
ASSLVSALYEQY
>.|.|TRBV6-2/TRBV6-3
ASSVPGANVLT
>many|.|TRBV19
ASSIGRADNQPQH
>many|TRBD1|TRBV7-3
ASSLRQGGTEAF
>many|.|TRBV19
ASRDSSNYGYT
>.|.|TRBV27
ASSLPSVGGELF
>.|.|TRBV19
ASSITAVNEQY
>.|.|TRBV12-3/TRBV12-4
ASSKGDTTS
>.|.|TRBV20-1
SAKRSGNTIY
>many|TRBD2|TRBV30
AWSGGTSGDEQY
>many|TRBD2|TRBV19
AMRELNTGELF
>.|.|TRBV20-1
SAIPLGLICGYT
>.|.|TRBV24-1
ATELGGSNQPQH
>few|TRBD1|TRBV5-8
ASSRGQGAGGTQY
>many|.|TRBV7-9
ASSLGLDPGELF
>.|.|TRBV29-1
SGSNTEAF
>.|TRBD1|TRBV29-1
SVGAGGGGTEAF
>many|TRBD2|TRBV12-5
ASGRAGVVYEQY
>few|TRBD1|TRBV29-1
SGGDSYGYT
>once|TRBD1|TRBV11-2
ASSLVAGGIDGTEAF
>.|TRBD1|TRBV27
ASRPTGDRGYEQY
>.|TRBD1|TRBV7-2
ASSQRTGSLYEQY
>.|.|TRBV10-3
AIRVKLDTEAF
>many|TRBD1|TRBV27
ASSRHGQGLGEQY
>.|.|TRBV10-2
ASRTTASNSPLH
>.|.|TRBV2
ASSGGWGENEKLF
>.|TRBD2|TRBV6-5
AISYRTSGTDTQY
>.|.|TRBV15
ATSIEISDLNYGYT
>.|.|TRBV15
ATSRGRSNEKLF
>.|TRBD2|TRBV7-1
AGSSLVSSGRSSYNEQF
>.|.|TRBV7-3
ASSPSRGTYEQY